Listed here are 23 T cell receptor beta chains from one sample, sequenced in a study of blood T cell repertoires in COVID-19. Profiled with immunoSEQ multiplex PCR; TCRdb holds only in-frame clones, not every one. The profile shows about 77,000 clones, 60% to 80% of them singletons. Sequenced material: peripheral blood. Every receptor here comes from a man between 65 and 80 years old with active or convalescent COVID-19.

V gene TRBV3-1 (or the pseudogene TRBV3-2) combines with J gene TRBJ2-7, with TRBD1 identical over 9 bases. The CDR3 runs 15 residues. The V segment lost 0 bases and the J segment 6 bases; nucleotides outside the gene matches: 6. Germline-derived CDR1 and CDR2 are LGHDT and YNNKEL (reference sequence). CDR3 in DNA: TGTGCCAGCAGCCAAGAAGGGACAGGGTCGTCCGAGCAGTACTTC. Its translation is CASSQEGTGSSEQYF.

This clone appeared once. The chain uses TRBV29-1 and TRBJ2-3; unclear D gene. Deletions cut 4 bases from V and 6 bases from J, with 11 bases between. Germline V gives CDR1 SQVTM, CDR2 ANQGSEA. CDR3 length equals 12 residues. The chain's CDR3 is CSVARVGDTQYF. For the CDR3, the DNA is TGCAGCGTTGCCCGCGTCGGGGATACGCAGTATTTT.

The V gene is TRBV28, the J gene TRBJ2-6; TRBD2 might be the D (5 bases). V lost 5 bases and J 0 bases, leaving 17 bases between the germline ends. Germline CDR1 reads MDHEN; CDR2 reads SYDVKM. This CDR3 spans 18 amino acids. The CDR3 DNA follows: TGTGCCAGCAGTCCTGACTATACCTTCTCCTCTGGGGCCAACGTCCTGACTTTC. This encodes CASSPDYTFSSGANVLTF.

The gene calls are TRBV28 and TRBJ2-7, with a weak D call TRBD1 (6 bases). V gave up 2 bases and J gave up 4 bases, with 15 bases separating them. The CDR3 runs to 15 residues. CDR1 and CDR2 (germline): MDHEN, SYDVKM. The CDR3: CASSLHGQPKYEQYF. CDR3 bases: TGTGCCAGCAGTTTACATGGACAGCCGAAATACGAGCAGTACTTC.

V gene TRBV6-6 combines with J gene TRBJ1-2; TRBD1 agrees at 9 bases. The ends lost 8 bases at V and 9 bases at J; junction bases unmatched: 13. The length of the CDR3 is 14 residues. CDR1 is MNHNY, CDR2 SVGAGI, per germline (reference sequence). The CDR3 DNA is TGTGCCAGCGATCCGACCGGGACAGGGCCGCGCTACACCTTC. Residues: CASDPTGTGPRYTF.

This clone came up a few times. This chain uses TRBV4-1 with TRBJ1-1; 8 bases align to TRBD1. V trimming: 1 base; J trimming: 5 bases; junction bases outside the gene matches: 9. The CDR3 extends over 16 amino acids. CDR1 and CDR2 from the germline V gene are MGHRA and YSYEKL. CDR3 amino acids: CASSQVGGTGLTEAFF. As DNA, the CDR3 is TGCGCCAGCAGCCAAGTGGGCGGGACAGGTCTAACTGAAGCTTTCTTT.

The rearrangement joins TRBV30 to TRBJ2-3, with D possibly being TRBD2 (6 bases). The CDR3 consists of 14 residues. With 3 bases removed from V and 0 bases from J, the gap between germline ends came to 10 bases. Germline lookup yields CDR1 GTSNPN and CDR2 SVGIG (reference sequence). CDR3 in amino acids: CAWSTGLSTDTQYF. CDR3 nucleotide sequence: TGTGCCTGGAGCACGGGACTCAGCACAGATACGCAGTATTTT.

The chain couples TRBV7-9 to TRBJ2-3; D is ambiguous. CDR1 and CDR2 from the germline V gene are SEHNR and FQNEAQ (reference sequence). This CDR3 region has 13 residues. V lost 5 bases to trimming and J lost 0 bases, with 6 bases between them. The CDR3 loop reads CASSRLSTDTQYF. In DNA form, the CDR3 reads TGTGCCAGCAGCCGCCTAAGCACAGATACGCAGTATTTT.

The V gene is TRBV6-5, the J gene TRBJ1-1; D uncertain. Germline CDR1 MNHEY, CDR2 SVGAGI. V lost 7 bases and J lost 0, with 9 bases in between. The CDR3 covers 13 residues. CDR3 amino acids: CASTSGVNTEAFF. The CDR3 nucleotides read TGTGCCAGCACTTCCGGGGTGAACACTGAAGCTTTCTTT.

The chain has TRBV5-1 and TRBJ1-2, with 9 bases matching TRBD1. Germline V gene data show CDR1 as SGHRS and CDR2 as YFSETQ. The CDR3 has 14 residues. The V and J ends lost 8 bases and 5 bases, in that order; junction bases with no gene match: 10. CDR3 bases: TGCGCCAGTCAACCAACCGGGACAGGGTATGGCTACACCTTC. This sequence encodes CASQPTGTGYGYTF.

A note on this clone: Other nucleotide sequences from this sample produce the same CDR3. The rearrangement links TRBV28 to TRBJ2-5; TRBD1 matches 9 bases. The CDR3 contains 14 residues. Germline CDR1 is MDHEN and CDR2 is SYDVKM. The V and J ends lost 6 bases and 5 bases, in that order; junction bases with no gene match: 7. In DNA form, the CDR3 reads TGTGCCAGCAGCCTTACAGGGGGCGGGGAGACCCAGTACTTC. It specifies CASSLTGGGETQYF.

This clone was found a few times. The chain carries TRBV7-6 and TRBJ1-1; 9 bases map to TRBD1. There are 18 residues in the CDR3. With 5 bases clipped from V and 0 bases from J, the junction kept 13 bases outside the gene matches. The germline V gene has CDR1 SGHVS and CDR2 FNYEAQ. CDR3 amino acids: CASSRPKGTGNMNTEAFF. DNA of the CDR3: TGTGCCAGCAGCCGCCCTAAGGGGACAGGGAACATGAACACTGAAGCTTTCTTT. Based on the CDR3 plus reference TRBV7-6 and TRBJ1-1, the full variable domain is GAGVSQSPRYKVTKRGQDVALRCDPISGHVSLYWYRQALGQGPEFLTYFNYEAQQDKSGLPNDRFSAERPEGSISTLTIQRTEQRDSAMYRCASSRPKGTGNMNTEAFFGQGTRLTVV.

The chain has TRBV4-2 and TRBJ2-7; D perhaps matches TRBD2 (6 bases). Trimming pared 0 bases from V and 8 bases from J, leaving 17 bases between. The germline CDR1 and CDR2 sequences are LGHNA and YNFKEQ. The CDR3 is 15 amino acids. Here the CDR3 reads CASSQDSGGATKQYF. CDR3 nucleotides: TGTGCCAGCAGCCAAGACTCGGGCGGGGCTACCAAGCAGTACTTC.

The gene calls are TRBV5-1 and TRBJ2-1, with TRBD2 identical over 10 bases. This CDR3 contains 16 residues. Germline loops: CDR1 SGHRS, CDR2 YFSETQ. The junction had 11 bases not matched to a gene; V was cut back by 4 bases and J by 7 bases. The CDR3 loop is CASSPLLAGSGNEQFF. In DNA form, the CDR3 reads TGCGCCAGCAGCCCGTTACTAGCGGGGAGCGGAAATGAGCAGTTCTTC.

The CDR3: CASSFLAGGTTQYF. The CDR3 nucleotides read TGTGCCAGCAGTTTCTTAGCGGGGGGTACGACCCAGTACTTC. V and J are TRBV28 and TRBJ2-5; 10 bases fit TRBD2. V lost 3 bases and J lost 7; bases outside the gene matches: 5. This CDR3 has 14 amino acids. Germline CDR1 is MDHEN and CDR2 is SYDVKM. The whole variable domain, filled in from reference TRBV28 and TRBJ2-5, reads DVKVTQSSRYLVKRTGEKVFLECVQDMDHENMFWYRQDPGLGLRLIYFSYDVKMKEKGDIPEGYSVSREKKERFSLILESASTNQTSMYLCASSFLAGGTTQYFGPGTRLLVL.

The genes are TRBV27 and TRBJ1-2; 7 bases are a match to TRBD1. J was trimmed by 7 bases and V by 5 bases; bases with no gene match: 4. Germline CDR1 and CDR2: MNHEY and SMNVEV (reference sequence). This CDR3 contains 12 residues. Here the CDR3 reads CASSNRGTGYTF. CDR3 sequence (DNA): TGTGCCAGCAGTAACAGGGGAACTGGCTACACCTTC.

This rearrangement joins TRBV30 to TRBJ1-6; no clear D gene. The germline V and J ends were trimmed by 4 bases and 6 bases, with 10 bases remaining between them. Germline loops: CDR1 GTSNPN, CDR2 SVGIG (reference sequence). The CDR3 totals 13 residues. The CDR3 bases are TGTGCCTGGAATCGGGAAGCTAATTCACCCCTCCACTTT. Its protein product is CAWNREANSPLHF.

This clone was seen a single time. The J gene is TRBJ2-3, the V gene TRBV30; D is perhaps TRBD1 (7 bases). The CDR3 length is 12 residues. Trimming shortened V by 6 bases and J by 5 bases, and 12 bases separated the two germline ends. The V gene's germline CDR1 is GTSNPN and CDR2 SVGIG (reference sequence). The CDR3 protein is CACHQGGDTQYF. DNA of the CDR3: TGTGCCTGTCACCAGGGGGGAGATACGCAGTATTTT.

The chain couples TRBV29-1 to TRBJ2-7; 7 bases map to TRBD1. CDR3 length: 15 residues. Germline V gives CDR1 SQVTM, CDR2 ANQGSEA. V trimming: 5 bases; J trimming: 2 bases; junction bases outside the gene matches: 12. The CDR3 nucleotides read TGCAGCGTTATACACACCGGGACAGCAGCCTACGAGCAGTACTTC. Its protein is CSVIHTGTAAYEQYF.

The V call is TRBV28, the J call TRBJ1-4, with D perhaps matching TRBD1 (6 bases). This CDR3 contains 14 residues. The germline V gene encodes CDR1 MDHEN and CDR2 SYDVKM. Trimming cost V 6 bases and J 8 bases, with 16 bases left between them. CDR3 nucleotides: TGTGCCAGCAGCGCCAGGGGTGGTGGAGAAAAACTGTTTTTT. Translated: CASSARGGGEKLFF.

The rearrangement links TRBV2 to TRBJ2-5; possibly TRBD2 for D (5 bases). V was shortened by 7 bases and J by 4 bases, with 10 bases between the two germline ends. This CDR3 has 12 amino acids. Looked up from germline, CDR1 is SNHLY and CDR2 is FYNNEI. The CDR3 here is CASILRAETQYF. The DNA of the CDR3 is TGTGCCAGCATCTTGAGGGCAGAGACCCAGTACTTC.

This chain connects TRBV6-1 to TRBJ1-5; 7 positions match TRBD1. J lost 2 bases, V lost 1 base, and 5 bases had no gene match. The CDR3 is 16 amino acids. Germline V gene data show CDR1 as MNHNS and CDR2 as SASEGT. The CDR3 DNA follows: TGTGCCAGCAGTGAAGAGGGGGCTTATGGCAATCAGCCCCAGCATTTT. Translation: CASSEEGAYGNQPQHF.

The chain employs TRBV30 and TRBJ1-4, with TRBD1 as a possible D gene (5 bases). Germline V gene lookup returns CDR1 GTSNPN and CDR2 SVGIG (reference sequence). Trimming took 4 bases from V and 6 from J, leaving 9 bases between them. The CDR3 length is 12 residues. The CDR3, as DNA: TGTGCCTGGAAAGGGGCCGATGAAAAACTGTTTTTT. It codes for CAWKGADEKLFF.